Sequencing of this T cell receptor (beta chain) was carried out in a study of cytomegalovirus exposure and HLA in healthy donors. Whole-study results and caveats: There were under 200 TCR beta chains listed as cytomegalovirus-associated.

Comments on this clone: Its antigen is still unknown.

TCRdb's copy holds only in-frame clones and misses some; the assay was immunoSEQ multiplex PCR. Among over 100,000 clones, roughly nine tenths were seen once, and the ten largest hold 1.2%. From germline, CDR1 is MNHEY and CDR2 SMNVEV (reference sequence). The V segment lost 2 bases and the J segment 5 bases; nucleotides outside the gene matches: 3. The CDR3 has 14 amino acids. The origin of this receptor is a woman aged 18-29 years in good health and CMV-seronegative. Sample: PBMCs. This chain connects TRBV27 to TRBJ1-1, with 9 bases lining up with TRBD1. CDR3 nucleotides: TGTGCCAGCAGTTTACGGACAGGGGTGACTGAAGCTTTCTTT. Translated: CASSLRTGVTEAFF.